This T cell receptor beta chain originates from a study of blood T cell repertoires in COVID-19. Study details: T cells, B-cell-depleted T cells, or PBMCs provided the cDNA or gDNA that served as material.

This CDR3 region has 19 residues. Unmatched junction bases numbered 11, after V lost 5 bases and J lost 0 bases. CDR1 SGHTA and CDR2 FQGTGA come from the germline V gene. Data came from immunoSEQ multiplex PCR; TCRdb stores just in-frame clones and leaves some out. Among roughly 240,000 clones listed, about 88% were seen once. J is TRBJ2-3 and V is TRBV7-3, with 13 bases identical to TRBD2. The sequence was collected from a man aged 18 to 30 with active or convalescent COVID-19. The sample was peripheral blood. CDR3 amino acids: CASSAPGLAGSTSTDTQYF. Written as DNA, the CDR3 is TGTGCCAGCAGCGCCCCGGGACTAGCGGGATCAACTAGCACAGATACGCAGTATTTT. The full variable domain, with the rest looked up from reference TRBV7-3 and TRBJ2-3, is GAGVSQTPSNKVTEKGKYVELRCDPISGHTALYWYRQSLGQGPEFLIYFQGTGAADDSGLPNDRFFAVRPEGSVSTLKIQRTERGDSAVYLCASSAPGLAGSTSTDTQYFGPGTRLTVL.